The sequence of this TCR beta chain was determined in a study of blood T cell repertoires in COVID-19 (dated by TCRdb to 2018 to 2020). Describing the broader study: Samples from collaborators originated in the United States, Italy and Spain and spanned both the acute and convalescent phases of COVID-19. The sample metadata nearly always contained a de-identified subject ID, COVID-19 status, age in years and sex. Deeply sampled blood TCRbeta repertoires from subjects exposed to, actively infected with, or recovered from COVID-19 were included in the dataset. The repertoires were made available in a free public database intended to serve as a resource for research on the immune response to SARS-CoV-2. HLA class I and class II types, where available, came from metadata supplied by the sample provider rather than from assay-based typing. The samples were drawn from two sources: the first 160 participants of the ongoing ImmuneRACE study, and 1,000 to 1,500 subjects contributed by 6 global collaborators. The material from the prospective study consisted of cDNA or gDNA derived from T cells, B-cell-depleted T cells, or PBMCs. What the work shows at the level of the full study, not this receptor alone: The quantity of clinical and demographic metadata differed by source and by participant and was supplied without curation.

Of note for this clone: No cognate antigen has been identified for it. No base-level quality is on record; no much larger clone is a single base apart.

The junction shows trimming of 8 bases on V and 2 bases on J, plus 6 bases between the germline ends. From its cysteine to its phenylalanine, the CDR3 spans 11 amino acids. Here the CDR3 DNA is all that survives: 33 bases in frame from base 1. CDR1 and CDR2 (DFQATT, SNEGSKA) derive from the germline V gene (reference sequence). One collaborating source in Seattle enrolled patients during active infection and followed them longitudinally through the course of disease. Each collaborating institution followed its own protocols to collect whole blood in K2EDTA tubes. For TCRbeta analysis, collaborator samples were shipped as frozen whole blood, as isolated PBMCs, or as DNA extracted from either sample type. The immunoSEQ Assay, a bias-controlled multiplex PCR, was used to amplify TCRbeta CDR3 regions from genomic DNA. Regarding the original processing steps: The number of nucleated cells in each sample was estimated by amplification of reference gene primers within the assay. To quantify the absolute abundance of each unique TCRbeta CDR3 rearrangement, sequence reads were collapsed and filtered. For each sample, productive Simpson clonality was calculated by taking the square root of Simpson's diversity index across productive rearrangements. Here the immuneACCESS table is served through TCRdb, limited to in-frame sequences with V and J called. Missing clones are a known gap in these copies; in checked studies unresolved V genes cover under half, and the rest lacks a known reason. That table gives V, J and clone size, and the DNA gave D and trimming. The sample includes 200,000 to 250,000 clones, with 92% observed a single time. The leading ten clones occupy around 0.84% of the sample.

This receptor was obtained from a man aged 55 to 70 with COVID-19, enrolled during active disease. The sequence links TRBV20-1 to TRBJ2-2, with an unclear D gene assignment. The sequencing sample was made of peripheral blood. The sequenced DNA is TGCAGTCCAACTAACACCGGGGAGCTGTTTTTT. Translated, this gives CSPTNTGELFF.